This T cell receptor (beta chain) was identified during a study of cytomegalovirus exposure and HLA in healthy donors. The study's findings and limits: Later analysis reportedly placed an Asian-associated ancestry cluster below the roughly 600-donor mean in N-insertions.

As to this clone: Its antigen is currently unknown.

The CDR3 consists of 16 residues. Losses at the gene ends were 5 bases for V and 4 bases for J; bases not matched to a gene: 6. The germline V gene has CDR1 PRHDT and CDR2 FYEKMQ (reference sequence). With 60 Vbeta and 13 Jbeta primers, the PCR was carried out. Using immunoSEQ multiplex PCR, the repertoire was profiled, and TCRdb retains in-frame clones only, with some absent. The specimen's table records fewer than 45,000 clones. The source is a woman aged 30 to 39 in good health and CMV-seronegative. The chain has TRBV13 and TRBJ2-7, with 15 positions matching TRBD2. The sample was PBMCs. The CDR3: CASSVGLAGGPYEQYF. For the CDR3, the DNA is TGTGCCAGCAGCGTCGGACTAGCGGGAGGGCCGTACGAGCAGTACTTC.